The clone carrying this T cell receptor (beta chain) was found a few times. Participants, patients aged 18 to 65, had newly diagnosed hyperthyroidism with a duration under 2 months. Diagnoses were made from clinical symptoms, serum measures (thyroxine and TRAb), thyroid ultrasound and orbital computed tomography. This specimen comes from a study of T cells in Graves' hyperthyroidism and ophthalmopathy. Study-wide background: At the time of initial diagnosis and before any treatment, peripheral blood was collected.

The CDR3 has 15 amino acids. The germline CDR1 and CDR2 sequences are LNHDA and SQIVND (reference sequence). Between the trimmed V and J ends, which lost 5 bases and 2 bases, there was a span of 13 bases. Using RNA transcripts as the source, TCR beta CDR3 regions were amplified. First-round RT-PCR with HTBI primers amplified the TCR CDR3 region. TCRdb reprocessed the multiplex PCR reads via MiXCR and lists one record per CDR3 protein. The table has more than 550,000 distinct CDR3 sequences, approximately 18% seen once; the top ten hold approximately 15%. This sequence joins TRBV19 and TRBJ1-3; perhaps TRBD1 as D (6 bases). The specimen sequenced was blood. The sequence derives from a woman in her forties or fifties with Graves' hyperthyroidism that later progressed to Graves' ophthalmopathy. The CDR3 DNA sequence: TGTGCCAGTAGTGCAGACCGGGGGCCTGGAAACACCATATATTTT. Encoded protein: CASSADRGPGNTIYF.